This T cell receptor (beta chain) appears in the sequencing data of a study of T-cell reconstitution after alpha-beta-depleted transplantation in children. Unique molecular identifiers were incorporated into the prepared TCRbeta library. TCRdb recomputed calls from the PCR reads with MiXCR, one row per CDR3 protein. The sample holds roughly 790,000 distinct CDR3 sequences, about 16% seen once. The sample consisted of PBMCs, mostly from graft donor cells, taken 360 days after TCRalphabeta/CD19-depleted stem cell transplant. This sequence originates from a male patient younger than 18 who had a stem cell transplant for acute lymphoblastic leukemia, so the T cells may come from the graft donor.

The CDR3 DNA sequence: TGTGCCAGCAGCCAAGGGGTACAGGCTGAAGCTTTCTTT. It specifies CASSQGVQAEAFF. This rearrangement joins TRBV3-1 to TRBJ1-1, with D maybe TRBD1 (5 bases). V was clipped by 1 base and J by 6 bases, with 9 bases between them. Germline V gives CDR1 LGHDT, CDR2 YNNKEL (reference sequence). This CDR3 is 13 amino acids long.